This TCR beta chain was profiled in a study of post-analysis software for immune sequencing data. Study information: There were relapsing-remitting, secondary progressive and progressive-relapsing multiple sclerosis among the disease courses included.

Study conclusions and caveats: Compared against controls, patients with multiple sclerosis displayed significantly lower normalized Chao1 diversity. Batch-matched samples strongly co-clustered by F measure. TRBV5-6, TRBV5-1 and TRBV20-1 belonged to a set of about 5 TRBV segments that were more frequent in patients than controls.

Germline lookup yields CDR1 LGHDT and CDR2 YNNKEL (reference sequence). V shed 9 bases and J shed 0 bases, with 17 bases lying between them. CDR3 length: 16 residues. As regards this clonotype: As yet, its antigen is unknown.

Included in the TCR beta cDNA libraries were unique molecular identifiers. T cells, about 0.95 to 10 million of them, yielded some 500,000 cDNA molecules. MiXCR, applied by TCRdb to the PCR reads, yields one record per CDR3 protein. The sample has around 440,000 distinct CDR3 sequences; over 35% are singletons. The sample taken for sequencing was blood. This receptor was identified in a girl aged 5 to 17 with multiple sclerosis. V usage is TRBV3-1 and J usage is TRBJ2-2, with a tentative D call TRBD1 (7 bases). The CDR3 is CASRDQGGSNTGELFF. The CDR3 coding sequence is TGTGCCAGTAGGGATCAGGGGGGCTCGAACACCGGGGAGCTGTTTTTT.